This is a list of T cell receptor beta chains from one sample in a study of cytomegalovirus exposure and HLA in healthy donors. TCRdb's table, derived via immunoSEQ multiplex PCR, lists solely in-frame clones and lacks some. The repertoire holds around 100,000 clones, with about 70% as singletons. Sequencing input: PBMCs. Every receptor here comes from a man aged 50-59 years in good health and CMV-seropositive. The CDR3 runs from the conserved cysteine through the conserved F or W. The order of the fields is clone size, V gene, D gene, J gene, CDR3 protein, CDR3 DNA. The D gene is left open where the match is weak. A row's size may be missing; if present it is once, few, many or a size class.

>NA|TRBV9|TRBD2|TRBJ2-3
CASSAQLPASGVVDTQYF
TGTGCCAGCAGCGCCCAACTCCCGGCTAGCGGAGTCGTAGATACGCAGTATTTT
>NA|TRBV15|NA|TRBJ2-3
CATSRERDYTDTQYF
TGTGCCACCAGCAGAGAGCGGGATTACACAGATACGCAGTATTTT
>NA|TRBV4-2|NA|TRBJ1-2
CASSQEAGFHGYTF
TGTGCCAGCAGCCAAGAGGCAGGGTTCCATGGCTACACCTTC
>NA|TRBV2|NA|TRBJ1-1
CASSEDSLNTEAFF
TGTGCCAGCAGTGAAGACAGCTTGAACACTGAAGCTTTCTTT
>few|TRBV18|TRBD1|TRBJ1-4
CASSPGTGIPTNEKLFF
TGTGCCAGCTCACCCGGGACAGGAATACCAACTAATGAAAAACTGTTTTTT
>NA|TRBV6-1|NA|TRBJ1-1
CASSSGGPNTEAFF
TGTGCCAGCAGTAGTGGAGGGCCGAACACTGAAGCTTTCTTT
>few|TRBV6-5|TRBD1|TRBJ1-5
CASSRGQVNQPQHF
TGTGCCAGCAGCCGGGGACAGGTCAATCAGCCCCAGCATTTT
>NA|TRBV19|NA|TRBJ2-7
CASSIRTDLGYEQYF
TGTGCCAGTAGTATTAGGACGGACTTGGGCTACGAGCAGTACTTC
>few|TRBV27|NA|TRBJ1-4
CASSSSYRVDNEKLFF
TGTGCCAGCAGTTCAAGCTACAGGGTTGATAATGAAAAACTGTTTTTT
>few|TRBV11-1|NA|TRBJ2-2
CASSLTGQTGELFF
TGTGCCAGCAGCCTTACCGGACAAACCGGGGAGCTGTTTTTT
>NA|TRBV10-2|TRBD2|TRBJ2-5
CASSEAGQETQYF
TGCGCCAGCAGTGAAGCGGGGCAAGAGACCCAGTACTTC
>NA|TRBV6-1|TRBD2|TRBJ2-7
CASSEVAGEAYEQYF
TGTGCCAGCAGCGAAGTAGCGGGAGAGGCCTACGAGCAGTACTTC
>NA|TRBV2|NA|TRBJ1-1
CASSGEGGTEAFF
TGTGCCAGCAGTGGGGAGGGGGGGACTGAAGCTTTCTTT
>NA|TRBV5-1|TRBD1|TRBJ2-2
CASSPGTGARTGELFF
TGCGCCAGCAGCCCCGGAACAGGGGCGCGTACCGGGGAGCTGTTTTTT
>NA|TRBV1|NA|TRBJ1-4
CTSSPPTNEKLFF
TGCACCAGCAGCCCTCCAACTAATGAAAAACTGTTTTTT
>NA|TRBV5-1|NA|TRBJ2-2
CASSSGLNTGELFF
TGCGCCAGCAGCTCAGGACTGAACACCGGGGAGCTGTTTTTT
>NA|TRBV27|NA|TRBJ2-1
CASSLKRDTYNEQFF
TGTGCCAGCAGTTTAAAAAGGGACACCTACAATGAGCAGTTCTTC
>once|TRBV4-1|NA|TRBJ1-2
CASSQMIVQNYGYTF
TGCGCCAGCAGCCAAATGATTGTCCAGAACTATGGCTACACCTTC
>NA|TRBV5-8|TRBD1|TRBJ2-7
CASARDRVYEQYF
TGTGCCAGCGCCCGGGACAGGGTCTACGAGCAGTACTTC
>NA|TRBV30|NA|TRBJ1-4
CASLGPATNEKLFF
TGTGCCTCCCTAGGCCCAGCAACTAATGAAAAACTGTTTTTT
>NA|TRBV9|NA|TRBJ2-3
CASSVAAAGTQYF
TGTGCCAGCAGCGTAGCTGCGGCTGGTACGCAGTATTTT
>NA|TRBV21-1|NA|TRBJ2-5
CANSRQGGETQYF
TGTGCCAACAGCAGGCAGGGGGGAGAGACCCAGTACTTC
>NA|TRBV4-1|TRBD2|TRBJ2-4
CASSPLPGTSGGAVDIQYF
TGCGCCAGCAGCCCCCTACCCGGGACTAGCGGGGGGGCCGTGGACATTCAGTACTTC
>NA|TRBV5-1|TRBD1|TRBJ1-1
CASSWDRGDTEAFF
TGCGCCAGCAGCTGGGACAGGGGAGACACTGAAGCTTTCTTT
>NA|TRBV5-1|TRBD1|TRBJ2-7
CASSLEGTDYEQYF
TGCGCCAGCAGCTTGGAAGGGACAGACTACGAGCAGTACTTC
>few|TRBV6-5|NA|TRBJ2-3
CASTKTTATDTQYF
TGTGCCAGCACCAAGACGACAGCCACAGATACGCAGTATTTT
>NA|TRBV19|NA|TRBJ1-5
CASSAGAGQPQHF
TGTGCCAGTAGTGCAGGGGCAGGTCAGCCCCAGCATTTT
>NA|TRBV6-1|NA|TRBJ1-2
CASSAGQSYGYTF
TGTGCCAGCAGCGCTGGACAGAGCTATGGCTACACCTTC
>NA|TRBV2|TRBD1|TRBJ2-7
CASSVRTGWYEQYF
TGTGCCAGCAGTGTTAGGACAGGGTGGTACGAGCAGTACTTC
>NA|TRBV7-3|NA|TRBJ1-1
CASSPTRWGEAFF
TGTGCCAGCAGCCCCACACGATGGGGCGAAGCTTTCTTT
>NA|TRBV7-3|NA|TRBJ2-5
CASSLKFQVRGADETQYF
TGTGCCAGCAGCTTAAAGTTCCAAGTACGGGGGGCCGACGAGACCCAGTACTTC
>NA|TRBV6-1|NA|TRBJ1-5
CASSESPLGGQPQHF
TGTGCCAGCAGTGAATCCCCGCTCGGGGGGCAGCCCCAGCATTTT
>once|TRBV2|TRBD2|TRBJ2-7
CASQLTSGPYEQYF
TGTGCCAGCCAGTTGACTAGCGGCCCTTACGAGCAGTACTTC
>NA|TRBV16|NA|TRBJ1-4
CASSQSSQTGREKLFF
TGTGCCAGCAGCCAATCGAGCCAGACAGGCCGTGAAAAACTGTTTTTT
>once|TRBV5-1|NA|TRBJ2-7
CASSLERGRYEQYF
TGCGCCAGCAGCTTGGAACGGGGGAGGTACGAGCAGTACTTC
>NA|TRBV7-9|NA|TRBJ2-7
CASSPGVGGEQYF
TGTGCCAGCAGCCCAGGCGTGGGAGGCGAGCAGTACTTC
>NA|TRBV7-6|TRBD2|TRBJ2-1
CASSLAAGGGRFF
TGTGCCAGCAGCTTAGCGGCGGGGGGTGGTAGGTTCTTC
>NA|TRBV4-2|NA|TRBJ1-5
CASSQDSGRTPQHF
TGTGCCAGCAGCCAGGACTCTGGTCGCACACCCCAGCATTTT
>NA|TRBV19|TRBD1|TRBJ1-4
CASRRPGQGDEKLFF
TGTGCCAGTAGAAGACCGGGACAGGGAGATGAAAAACTGTTTTTT
>NA|TRBV29-1|TRBD1|TRBJ2-7
CSVGSPRRTGGTYEQYF
TGCAGCGTTGGTTCCCCCAGGAGGACAGGGGGGACCTACGAGCAGTACTTC
>NA|TRBV5-1|TRBD1|TRBJ1-1
CASSLGQQGATEAFF
TGCGCCAGCAGCTTGGGACAACAGGGGGCAACTGAAGCTTTCTTT
>NA|TRBV7-7|NA|TRBJ2-1
CASSYRIGRDNEQFF
TGTGCCAGCAGCTATCGAATCGGCAGGGACAATGAGCAGTTCTTC
>few|TRBV2|NA|TRBJ1-1
CASSEIPAGESTEAFF
TGTGCCAGCAGTGAAATCCCGGCAGGGGAGAGCACTGAAGCTTTCTTT
>NA|TRBV7-9|NA|TRBJ1-3
CASSLIPGEFGNTIYF
TGTGCCAGCAGCTTGATCCCAGGGGAGTTTGGAAACACCATATATTTT
>NA|TRBV5-4|TRBD2|TRBJ2-5
CASSPQPGLAGGETQYF
TGTGCCAGCAGCCCGCAGCCGGGACTAGCGGGGGGGGAGACCCAGTACTTC
>once|TRBV5-1|NA|TRBJ1-1
CASSLTAVYTEAFF
TGCGCCAGCAGCTTGACAGCTGTCTACACTGAAGCTTTCTTT
>NA|TRBV2|NA|TRBJ1-2
CASSENSNYGYTF
TGTGCCAGCAGTGAAAACAGCAACTATGGCTACACCTTC